This entry features one T cell receptor (beta chain) sequence. This sample was included in a study of control samples from healthy donors and cancer patients. Here immunoSEQ multiplex PCR was the method, and the copy in TCRdb shows in-frame clones only, minus some. The sample consists of 65,000 to 95,000 clones, 75% to 90% of them appearing once. The CDR3 covers 14 residues. CDR1 is SGHAT, CDR2 FQDESV, per germline (reference sequence). The V segment lost 2 bases and the J segment 4 bases; nucleotides outside the gene matches: 4. Sequencing was done on a sample of blood. This receptor was taken from a man aged 50 to 60 in good health. The chain employs TRBV11-1 and TRBJ1-1; 7 bases line up with TRBD1. The CDR3 loop is CASSLNRGGTEAFF. The CDR3 DNA is TGTGCCAGCAGCTTAAACAGGGGAGGCACTGAAGCTTTCTTT.